Listed here are 17 T cell receptor beta chains from one sample, sequenced in a study of T cell repertoires in cytomegalovirus infection. TCRdb passed the reads through MiXCR, listing each CDR3 protein once. This sample has around 320,000 distinct CDR3 sequences, with approximately 9.5% found just once. The specimen sequenced was PBMCs. The receptors come from a human donor in good health (CMV status not recorded). Some clones in this sample may be carry-over from other donors' samples.

Ten or more counts support this clonotype. The V gene is TRBV29-1, the J gene TRBJ1-2; unclear D gene. The CDR3 length is 12 residues. Trimming shortened V by 7 bases and J by 0 bases, and 9 bases separated the two germline ends. The germline V gene encodes CDR1 SQVTM and CDR2 ANQGSEA. CDR3 bases: TGCAGCGCTGATGGGTCTAACTATGGCTACACCTTC. As protein: CSADGSNYGYTF.

Ten or more counts support this clonotype. The chain has TRBV10-3 and TRBJ1-1; 8 bases map to TRBD1. CDR3 size: 15 residues. CDR1 and CDR2 from the germline V gene are ENHRY and SYGVKD. Unmatched junction bases numbered 6, after V lost 4 bases and J lost 2 bases. CDR3 bases: TGTGCCATCAGTGCCGACAGGGGCCATAACACTGAAGCTTTCTTT. Protein sequence: CAISADRGHNTEAFF.

The gene calls are TRBV12-3 or TRBV12-4 and TRBJ1-1; 9 bases fit TRBD1. V was clipped by 8 bases and J by 4 bases; unmatched bases: 8. The CDR3 loop spans 14 amino acids. Here the CDR3 reads CASGQGRGGTEAFF. CDR3 bases: TGTGCCAGCGGACAGGGGCGGGGGGGCACTGAAGCTTTCTTT.

The chain employs TRBV7-2 and TRBJ2-1; D call uncertain. Germline V lookup: CDR1 SGHTA, CDR2 FQGNSA. V was trimmed by 2 bases and J by 5 bases, leaving 13 bases between them. The CDR3 totals 15 residues. The CDR3 region is CASSLSRTYNNEQFF. Written as DNA, the CDR3 is TGTGCCAGCAGCTTAAGTAGGACCTATAACAATGAGCAGTTCTTC.

This clonotype was detected only a few times. This chain joins TRBV20-1 and TRBJ1-1, with no clear D. Per germline, CDR1 DFQATT and CDR2 SNEGSKA (reference sequence). The CDR3 sequence is 13 residues long. V gave up 6 bases and J gave up 1 base, with 12 bases separating them. This CDR3 reads CSAPWAGNTEAFF. For the CDR3, the DNA is TGCAGTGCCCCCTGGGCGGGGAACACTGAAGCTTTCTTT.

The table lists this clonotype with many counts. CDR3 nucleotides: TGTGCCAGCAGCCCCGGGGCGAGGTTCTACGAGCAGTACTTC. Translated: CASSPGARFYEQYF. The gene calls are TRBV7-6 and TRBJ2-7; D could derive from TRBD1 or TRBD2 (5 bases each). CDR3 length equals 14 residues. Germline assignment: CDR1 SGHVS and CDR2 FNYEAQ. V lost 5 bases and J 3 bases, leaving 14 bases between the germline ends.

The rearrangement links TRBV12-5 to TRBJ1-1, with 7 bases aligning to TRBD1. The CDR3 runs 13 residues. V was clipped by 6 bases and J by 7 bases; unmatched bases: 8. From germline, CDR1 is LGHNT and CDR2 FRNRAP. The CDR3 here is CASGLQGFGEAFF. For the CDR3, the DNA is TGTGCTAGTGGATTACAGGGGTTCGGTGAAGCTTTCTTT.

This clonotype was counted a few times. V usage is TRBV6-2 or TRBV6-3 and J usage is TRBJ2-5; 7 bases line up with TRBD2. The CDR3 runs to 15 residues. V lost 5 bases, J lost 5 bases, and 11 bases stayed unmatched. Per the germline V gene, CDR1 is MNHEY and CDR2 is SVGEGT. The CDR3 is CASSHLAVAGETQYF. CDR3 in DNA: TGTGCCAGCAGTCATCTAGCGGTGGCCGGGGAGACCCAGTACTTC.

This chain uses TRBV12-5 with TRBJ2-1; D is uncertain. Germline V gene lookup returns CDR1 LGHNT and CDR2 FRNRAP. This CDR3 is 15 amino acids long. Trimming removed 1 base at V and 2 bases at J, with 9 bases between. The CDR3 DNA reads TGTGCTAGTGGTTTGGGCGGCAGCCCCTACAATGAGCAGTTCTTC. Protein sequence: CASGLGGSPYNEQFF. The entire variable domain, with the rest obtained from reference TRBV12-5 and TRBJ2-1, is as follows: DARVTQTPRHKVTEMGQEVTMRCQPILGHNTVFWYRQTMMQGLELLAYFRNRAPLDDSGMPKDRFSAEMPDATLATLKIQPSEPRDSAVYFCASGLGGSPYNEQFFGPGTRLTVL.

This clonotype was counted at least ten times. V gene TRBV6-2 or TRBV6-3 combines with J gene TRBJ2-7; TRBD1 matches at 8 bases. V lost 8 bases and J lost 2; bases outside the gene matches: 5. Germline V lookup: CDR1 MNHEY, CDR2 SVGEGT. The CDR3 covers 13 residues. In nucleotides, the CDR3 is TGTGCCAGCTCCAGGACAGGGACCTACGAGCAGTACTTC. It yields the protein CASSRTGTYEQYF.

The rearrangement joins TRBV4-2 to TRBJ1-2; D call uncertain. In germline, CDR1 is LGHNA, CDR2 YNFKEQ. Trimming left V 4 bases short and J 4 bases short, with 13 bases between. The CDR3 has 14 residues. The CDR3 bases are TGTGCCAGCAGCCTTCACAGAGAATCCTATGGCTACACCTTC. Protein product: CASSLHRESYGYTF.

This chain uses TRBV6-1 with TRBJ1-5; 9 bases align to TRBD1. The germline CDR1 and CDR2 sequences are MNHNS and SASEGT. This CDR3 comprises 15 residues. V was pared by 4 bases and J by 4 bases, with 5 bases of the junction left unmatched. Here the CDR3 DNA reads TGTGCCAGCAGTGCCGACAGGGGGGAGAATCAGCCCCAGCATTTT. Translated: CASSADRGENQPQHF.

This clonotype was found a few times. The chain carries TRBV7-2 and TRBJ1-3, with no clear D. The germline V gene encodes CDR1 SGHTA and CDR2 FQGNSA. There are 13 residues in the CDR3. Trimming took off 5 bases at V and 3 bases at J, with 8 bases between the two ends. The DNA of the CDR3 is TGTGCCAGCAGCCCGTCAAATGGAAACACCATATATTTT. This encodes CASSPSNGNTIYF.

CDR3 protein: CAISAPGNNSPLHF. For the CDR3, the DNA is TGTGCCATCAGTGCCCCAGGGAATAATTCACCCCTCCACTTT. The chain employs TRBV10-3 and TRBJ1-6; D might be TRBD1 (5 bases). With 4 bases removed from V and 5 bases from J, the gap between germline ends came to 9 bases. CDR1 is ENHRY, CDR2 SYGVKD, per germline. The CDR3 covers 14 residues.

This clonotype was seen many times. The CDR3 here is CASSLSGSWTGELFF. Here the CDR3 DNA reads TGTGCCAGCAGTTTATCCGGATCGTGGACCGGGGAGCTGTTTTTT. The rearrangement links TRBV12-3 or TRBV12-4 to TRBJ2-2; D is unresolved. The CDR3 sequence is 15 residues long. V shed 2 bases and J shed 5 bases, with 12 bases lying between them.

This clonotype was counted only a few times. V usage is TRBV5-1 and J usage is TRBJ2-7; no clear D. V lost 6 bases to trimming and J lost 2 bases, with 15 bases between them. The CDR3 length is 14 residues. The germline V gene has CDR1 SGHRS and CDR2 YFSETQ. CDR3 protein: CASKDTRSTYEQYF. DNA for the CDR3: TGCGCCAGCAAAGACACAAGGTCGACCTACGAGCAGTACTTC. Using reference TRBV5-1 and TRBJ2-7 for the parts outside the CDR3, the full variable domain is KAGVTQTPRYLIKTRGQQVTLSCSPISGHRSVSWYQQTPGQGLQFLFEYFSETQRNKGNFPGRFSGRQFSNSRSEMNVSTLELGDSALYLCASKDTRSTYEQYFGPGTRLTVT.

This clonotype was counted only a few times. V gene TRBV7-1 combines with J gene TRBJ2-5; TRBD1 or TRBD2 may be the D gene (5 bases each). TRBV7-1 is treated as an ORF (open reading frame) with a function not yet certain. Trimming left V 5 bases short and J 2 bases short, with 9 bases between. This CDR3 spans 13 amino acids. CDR3 sequence: CASSGTHQETQYF. The CDR3 DNA sequence: TGTGCCAGCAGCGGGACCCATCAAGAGACCCAGTACTTC.